Sequencing of this T cell receptor beta chain was carried out in a study of T cell changes during pregnancy in multiple sclerosis. J was trimmed by 0 bases and V by 7 bases; bases with no gene match: 7. Germline CDR1 is LNHDA and CDR2 is SQIVND (reference sequence). The CDR3 extends over 16 amino acids. Sequencing used immunoSEQ multiplex PCR; TCRdb keeps in-frame clones, though not all of them. The sample includes about 36,000 clones, approximately 92% seen only once; the top ten take 1.2%. The rearrangement joins TRBV19 to TRBJ1-4; 8 bases fit TRBD1. Input material: PBMCs (not recorded whether the cells were cultured). The receptor comes from a female donor with multiple sclerosis, enrolled in a pregnancy study. Here the CDR3 DNA reads TGTGCCAGTAAGCCGGGACAGGTTGCAACTAATGAAAAACTGTTTTTT. Its translation is CASKPGQVATNEKLFF. Based on the CDR3 plus reference TRBV19 and TRBJ1-4, the full variable domain is DGGITQSPKYLFRKEGQNVTLSCEQNLNHDAMYWYRQDPGQGLRLIYYSQIVNDFQKGDIAEGYSVSREKKESFPLTVTSAQKNPTAFYLCASKPGQVATNEKLFFGSGTQLSVL.